The rows below give T cell receptor beta chains drawn from one sample of a study of blood T cell repertoires in COVID-19. Only in-frame clones appear in the TCRdb table, and some are missing; sequencing was by immunoSEQ multiplex PCR. The profile covers tens of thousands of clones, with 75% to 90% appearing a single time and 2.5% to 3% taken by the ten largest. Sample: peripheral blood. These receptors were taken from a man at least 80 years old with active or convalescent COVID-19. Each CDR3 is given with its conserved first and last residue. Each record gives: D gene, J gene, V gene, clone size, CDR3 protein, CDR3 DNA. A D gene is named only where the DNA matches it firmly. Clone size is given for some rows only: seen once, a few or many times, or a class if the clone is expanded.

TRBD2	TRBJ2-7	TRBV11-2	few	CASSSIRLAGGYEQYF	TGTGCCAGCAGCTCCATCCGACTAGCGGGGGGATACGAGCAGTACTTC
-	TRBJ2-2	TRBV9	-	CASSFTATGELFF	TGTGCCAGCAGCTTCACAGCAACCGGGGAGCTGTTTTTT
-	TRBJ1-2	TRBV2	-	CASENERGGYGYTF	TGTGCCAGCGAGAATGAACGGGGGGGATATGGCTACACCTTC
-	TRBJ1-2	TRBV6-1	-	CASSETGPTTF	TGTGCCAGCAGTGAAACAGGCCCCACCACCTTC
TRBD1	TRBJ2-5	TRBV18	-	CASSPGTGGTETQYF	TGTGCCAGCTCCCCGGGGACAGGGGGCACGGAGACCCAGTACTTC
TRBD1	TRBJ1-6	TRBV5-1	-	CASRPGQNNSPLHF	TGCGCCAGCAGGCCGGGACAGAATAATTCACCCCTCCACTTT
-	TRBJ1-5	TRBV2	-	CASSETASNQPQHF	TGTGCCAGCAGTGAGACTGCTAGCAATCAGCCCCAGCATTTT
TRBD2	TRBJ2-1	TRBV3-1/TRBV3-2	few	CASSSRSGGNEQFF	TGTGCCAGCAGCTCCAGGAGCGGGGGAAATGAGCAGTTCTTC
TRBD2	TRBJ2-7	TRBV4-2	few	CASSQAASGGFYEQYF	TGTGCCAGCAGCCAAGCGGCTAGCGGGGGGTTTTACGAGCAGTACTTC
TRBD1	TRBJ2-2	TRBV13	-	CASSPGQGNTGELFF	TGTGCCAGCAGTCCGGGACAGGGGAACACCGGGGAGCTGTTTTTT
-	TRBJ2-7	TRBV28	few	CASSFVRGITSYEQYF	TGTGCCAGCAGTTTCGTTCGCGGGATAACTTCCTACGAGCAGTACTTC
-	TRBJ2-3	TRBV29-1	-	CSVDAQGTDTQYF	TGCAGCGTTGACGCACAGGGCACAGATACGCAGTATTTT
TRBD1	TRBJ1-1	TRBV18	-	CASSPRGQGAVWTEAFF	TGTGCCAGCTCACCCCGAGGACAGGGGGCTGTTTGGACTGAAGCTTTCTTT
TRBD1	TRBJ2-6	TRBV18	-	CASSPLNHRGSGANVLTF	TGTGCCAGCTCACCACTAAACCACAGGGGCTCTGGGGCCAACGTCCTGACTTTC
TRBD1	TRBJ1-1	TRBV6-5	-	CASSYSGQGNTEAFF	TGTGCCAGCAGTTACTCTGGACAGGGAAACACTGAAGCTTTCTTT
TRBD1	TRBJ1-6	TRBV5-6	once	CASSLWDRENSPLHF	TGTGCCAGCAGCTTGTGGGACAGGGAGAATTCACCCCTCCACTTT
TRBD2	TRBJ2-1	TRBV28	-	CASSGTSLHQVF	TGTGCCAGCAGCGGGACTAGCCTTCATCAGGTCTTC
TRBD2	TRBJ2-2	TRBV4-1	-	CASSQLIAGTSGGGLNTGELFF	TGCGCCAGCAGCCAACTAATTGCCGGGACTAGCGGGGGAGGCCTTAACACCGGGGAGCTGTTTTTT
TRBD1	TRBJ1-1	TRBV19	-	CASMTGKGKNTEAFF	TGTGCCAGTATGACAGGGAAAGGAAAGAACACTGAAGCTTTCTTT
-	TRBJ1-3	TRBV15	-	CATSRDLRDSGNTIYF	TGTGCCACCAGCAGAGATTTGAGGGACTCTGGAAACACCATATATTTT
-	TRBJ2-7	TRBV7-9	-	CASSLGGGGEQYF	TGTGCCAGCAGCTTGGGAGGAGGCGGCGAGCAGTACTTC
-	TRBJ2-3	TRBV11-3	-	CASSLRGGLTDTQYF	TGTGCCAGCAGCTTAAGGGGAGGCCTCACAGATACGCAGTATTTT
TRBD1	TRBJ2-7	TRBV29-1	-	CSVRYGTGPYEQYF	TGCAGCGTTAGGTACGGGACAGGGCCCTACGAGCAGTACTTC
-	TRBJ1-5	TRBV28	few	CASSRPGAVDSNQPQHF	TGTGCCAGCAGTCGACCGGGTGCGGTGGATAGCAATCAGCCCCAGCATTTT
-	TRBJ2-7	TRBV5-8	-	CASSLALEQYF	TGTGCCAGCAGCTTGGCCTTGGAGCAGTACTTC
TRBD1	TRBJ2-2	TRBV7-9	-	CASSRTGSGGELFF	TGTGCCAGCAGCCGGACAGGGTCGGGCGGGGAGCTGTTTTTT
-	TRBJ2-7	TRBV6-2/TRBV6-3	-	CASSHFYSYEQYF	TGTGCCAGCAGCCATTTTTACTCCTACGAGCAGTACTTC
TRBD1	TRBJ1-1	TRBV6-5	-	CASSGQGAVTEAFF	TGTGCCAGCAGCGGACAGGGGGCCGTAACTGAAGCTTTCTTT
-	TRBJ2-7	TRBV5-5	few	CASTARGSYEQYF	TGTGCCAGCACCGCCAGGGGCTCCTACGAGCAGTACTTC
TRBD2	TRBJ2-3	TRBV28	-	CASSTNELAGVGTDTQYF	TGTGCCAGCAGTACGAATGAACTAGCGGGAGTGGGCACAGATACGCAGTATTTT
-	TRBJ1-1	TRBV2	-	CASTPGVMNTEAFF	TGTGCCAGCACCCCCGGGGTAATGAACACTGAAGCTTTCTTT
TRBD2	TRBJ2-7	TRBV7-2	-	CASSFSGGPYEQYF	TGTGCCAGCAGCTTTTCGGGGGGGCCCTACGAGCAGTACTTC
-	TRBJ2-3	TRBV14	-	CASSRVTGFTDTQYF	TGTGCCAGCAGCCGCGTTACGGGATTCACAGATACGCAGTATTTT
-	TRBJ1-3	TRBV30	-	CAWSFGDSSGNTIYF	TGTGCCTGGAGTTTCGGGGATAGCTCTGGAAACACCATATATTTT
-	TRBJ1-1	TRBV6-6	-	CASSYEGENTEAFF	TGTGCCAGCAGTTACGAGGGGGAGAACACTGAAGCTTTCTTT
TRBD2	TRBJ2-3	TRBV28	-	CASIPLAGGRKDTQYF	TGTGCCAGCATACCTCTAGCGGGAGGGCGAAAGGATACGCAGTATTTT
TRBD1	TRBJ1-6	TRBV19	few	CASKTGGAYNSPLHF	TGTGCCAGTAAAACAGGGGGCGCTTATAATTCACCCCTCCACTTT
-	TRBJ1-2	TRBV4-1	-	CASSQDPGQNYGYTF	TGCGCCAGCAGCCAAGATCCTGGACAGAACTATGGCTACACCTTC
-	TRBJ1-5	TRBV4-2	-	CASSQGREGQPQHF	TGTGCCAGCAGCCAAGGCCGGGAGGGTCAGCCCCAGCATTTT
TRBD2	TRBJ2-1	TRBV29-1	-	CSTSSGSVTYNEQFF	TGCAGCACCAGTAGCGGGAGCGTCACCTACAATGAGCAGTTCTTC
TRBD1	TRBJ2-1	TRBV6-2/TRBV6-3	few	CASSYSGQGGNEQFF	TGTGCCAGCAGTTACTCAGGACAGGGTGGGAATGAGCAGTTCTTC
-	TRBJ1-4	TRBV27	-	CASSPETRRKLFF	TGTGCCAGCAGCCCTGAGACAAGGCGAAAACTGTTTTTT
-	TRBJ1-6	TRBV2	-	CASSENLALHF	TGTGCCAGCAGCGAGAATTTGGCCCTCCACTTT
TRBD1	TRBJ2-2	TRBV28	-	CASSSPGQRTGELFF	TGTGCCAGCAGTTCCCCGGGACAGAGAACCGGGGAGCTGTTTTTT
-	TRBJ1-1	TRBV5-6	-	CASSLGTGFPGTEAFF	TGTGCCAGCAGCTTGGGCACCGGGTTCCCCGGAACTGAAGCTTTCTTT
-	TRBJ2-1	TRBV6-4	-	CASSDKLGAPVNEQFF	TGTGCCAGCAGTGATAAGTTAGGGGCACCGGTCAATGAGCAGTTCTTC
-	TRBJ1-4	TRBV10-3	-	CAISGATNEKLFF	TGTGCCATCTCAGGCGCAACTAATGAAAAACTGTTTTTT
-	TRBJ1-1	TRBV7-9	once	CASSDQSVNAFF	TGTGCCAGCAGCGACCAGAGCGTAAACGCTTTCTTT
-	TRBJ1-1	TRBV18	once	CASSPTVYTEAFF	TGTGCCAGCTCGCCTACAGTGTACACTGAAGCTTTCTTT
TRBD1	TRBJ1-1	TRBV10-3	-	CAISGGTGNTEAFF	TGTGCCATCAGTGGGGGGACAGGGAACACTGAAGCTTTCTTT
-	TRBJ2-2	TRBV30	-	CAWSTITSNTGELFF	TGTGCCTGGAGTACTATCACTTCGAACACCGGGGAGCTGTTTTTT
-	TRBJ2-1	TRBV14	-	CASSQVRGAEQFF	TGTGCCAGCAGCCAAGTCCGGGGGGCTGAGCAGTTCTTC
-	TRBJ1-1	TRBV6-5	once	CASSWSPNTEAFF	TGTGCCAGCAGTTGGAGCCCGAACACTGAAGCTTTCTTT
-	TRBJ1-2	TRBV19	-	CASSIVWGQGNNFNYGYTF	TGTGCCAGTAGTATCGTATGGGGGCAAGGGAACAACTTCAACTATGGCTACACCTTC
TRBD2	TRBJ2-2	TRBV27	-	CATSGLAATGELFF	TGTGCCACCTCGGGACTAGCGGCCACCGGGGAGCTGTTTTTT
-	TRBJ1-1	TRBV4-1	-	CASSQDPRWTEAFF	TGCGCCAGCAGCCAAGACCCGAGGTGGACTGAAGCTTTCTTT
TRBD2	TRBJ2-5	TRBV6-2/TRBV6-3	-	CASSFSGGAGETQYF	TGTGCCAGCAGTTTCAGCGGGGGGGCCGGGGAGACCCAGTACTTC
TRBD1	TRBJ2-7	TRBV19	-	CASSAKTGVEQYF	TGTGCCAGTAGTGCGAAAACAGGGGTCGAGCAGTACTTC
TRBD2	TRBJ2-3	TRBV5-1	-	CASSLALGGVGADTQYF	TGCGCCAGCAGCTTGGCCTTGGGAGGGGTAGGGGCAGATACGCAGTATTTT
-	TRBJ2-1	TRBV29-1	-	CSVGRGGDEQFF	TGCAGCGTTGGGAGGGGTGGCGATGAGCAGTTCTTC